This T cell receptor (beta chain) was sequenced in a study of blood T cells in healthy people across ages. The use of a sample-barcoded 5' primer and a J-beta primer mix characterized a second PCR of about 7 to 12 cycles. Every single cDNA molecule received a tag from a template-switch adaptor with 12 random nucleotides. TCRdb reanalysed the 5' RACE reads using MiXCR and keeps one entry per CDR3 protein. Of about 1,600,000 distinct CDR3 sequences in the sample, roughly 40% were seen once. Study-wide results and caveats: It was held that the diversity estimates obtained from one million T cells were underestimates. Across samples, TCR beta diversity tracked strongly with naive T cell percentage.

On this clonotype itself: Its antigen is unidentified.

Deletions cut 5 bases from V and 0 bases from J, with 12 bases between. The CDR3 runs to 14 residues. Germline CDR1 and CDR2: SQVTM and ANQGSEA. Material: blood. The receptor's source is a woman aged 18-29 years in good health. The chain recombines TRBV29-1 with TRBJ2-3, with D perhaps matching TRBD2 (7 bases). DNA of the CDR3: TGCAGCGTTAGCGGGACAAAGAGCACAGATACGCAGTATTTT. Amino acid sequence: CSVSGTKSTDTQYF.